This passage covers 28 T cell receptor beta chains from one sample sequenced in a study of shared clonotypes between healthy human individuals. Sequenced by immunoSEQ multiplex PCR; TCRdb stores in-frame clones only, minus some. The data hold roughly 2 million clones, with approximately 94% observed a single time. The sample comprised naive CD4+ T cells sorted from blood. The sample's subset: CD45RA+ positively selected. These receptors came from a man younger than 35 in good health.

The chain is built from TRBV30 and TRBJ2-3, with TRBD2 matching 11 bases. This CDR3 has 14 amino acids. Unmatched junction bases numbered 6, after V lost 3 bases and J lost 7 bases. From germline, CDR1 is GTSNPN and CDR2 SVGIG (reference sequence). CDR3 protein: CAWRGLAVHNTQYF. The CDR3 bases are TGTGCCTGGAGGGGACTAGCGGTGCACAATACGCAGTATTTT.

The CDR3 is CASSTQPGGLMTDTQYF. In DNA, the CDR3 is TGTGCCAGCAGCACACAGCCCGGGGGCCTAATGACAGATACGCAGTATTTT. This chain joins TRBV21-1 and TRBJ2-3. TRBV21-1 counts as a pseudogene. The CDR3 length is 17 residues.

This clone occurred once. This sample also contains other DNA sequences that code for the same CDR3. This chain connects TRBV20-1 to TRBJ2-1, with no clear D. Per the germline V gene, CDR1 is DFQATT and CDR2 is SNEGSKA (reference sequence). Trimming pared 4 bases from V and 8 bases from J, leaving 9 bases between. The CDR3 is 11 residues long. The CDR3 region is CSATSRDEQFF. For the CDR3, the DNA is TGCAGTGCTACCTCTCGCGATGAGCAGTTCTTC.

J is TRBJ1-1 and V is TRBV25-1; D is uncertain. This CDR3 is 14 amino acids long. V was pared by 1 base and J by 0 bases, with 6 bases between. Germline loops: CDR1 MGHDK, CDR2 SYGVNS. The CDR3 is CASSELDLNTEAFF. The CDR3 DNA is TGTGCCAGCAGTGAATTGGATTTGAACACTGAAGCTTTCTTT.

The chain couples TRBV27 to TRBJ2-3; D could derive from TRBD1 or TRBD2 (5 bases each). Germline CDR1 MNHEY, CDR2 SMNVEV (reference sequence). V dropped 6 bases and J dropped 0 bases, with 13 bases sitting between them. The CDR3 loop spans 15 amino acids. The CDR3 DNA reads TGTGCCAGCAGCTGGGACGGGATGAGCACAGATACGCAGTATTTT. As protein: CASSWDGMSTDTQYF.

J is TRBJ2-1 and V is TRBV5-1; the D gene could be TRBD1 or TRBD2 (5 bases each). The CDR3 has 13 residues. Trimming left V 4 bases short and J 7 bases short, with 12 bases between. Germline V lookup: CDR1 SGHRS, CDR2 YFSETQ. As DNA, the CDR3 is TGCGCCAGCAGCCCGACGGGACGGAATGAGCAGTTCTTC. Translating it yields CASSPTGRNEQFF.

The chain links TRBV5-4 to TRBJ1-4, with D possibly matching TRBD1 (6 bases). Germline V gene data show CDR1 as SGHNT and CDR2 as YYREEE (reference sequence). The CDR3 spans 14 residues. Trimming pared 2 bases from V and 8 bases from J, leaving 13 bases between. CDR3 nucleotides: TGTGCCAGCAGCTTAACCGGGACACAGGAAAAACTGTTTTTT. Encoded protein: CASSLTGTQEKLFF.

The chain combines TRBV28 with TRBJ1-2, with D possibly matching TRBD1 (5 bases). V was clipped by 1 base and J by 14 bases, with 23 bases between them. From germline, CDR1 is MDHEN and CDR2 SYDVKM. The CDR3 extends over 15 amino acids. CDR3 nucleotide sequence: TGTGCCAGCAGTTTATTAACCGGGACTCAGCGCGGGGTGACCTTC. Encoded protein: CASSLLTGTQRGVTF.

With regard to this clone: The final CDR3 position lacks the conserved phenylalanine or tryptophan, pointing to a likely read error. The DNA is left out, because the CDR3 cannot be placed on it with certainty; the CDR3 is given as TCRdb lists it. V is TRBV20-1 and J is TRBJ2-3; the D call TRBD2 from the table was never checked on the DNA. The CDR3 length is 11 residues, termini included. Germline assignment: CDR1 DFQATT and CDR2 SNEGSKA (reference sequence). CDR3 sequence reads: CSVPGLAGQGI.

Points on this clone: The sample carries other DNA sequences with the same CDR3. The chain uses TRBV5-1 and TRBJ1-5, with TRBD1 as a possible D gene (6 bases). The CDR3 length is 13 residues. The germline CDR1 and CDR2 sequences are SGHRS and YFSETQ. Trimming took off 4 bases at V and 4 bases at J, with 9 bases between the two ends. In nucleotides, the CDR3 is TGCGCCAGCAGCCTCGGACAGAATCAGCCCCAGCATTTT. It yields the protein CASSLGQNQPQHF.

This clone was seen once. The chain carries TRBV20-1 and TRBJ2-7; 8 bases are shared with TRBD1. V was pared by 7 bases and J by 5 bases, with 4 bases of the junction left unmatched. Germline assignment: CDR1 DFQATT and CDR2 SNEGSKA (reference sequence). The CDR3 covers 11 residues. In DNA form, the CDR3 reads TGCAGTGGCTCACAGGGGGACGAGCAGTACTTC. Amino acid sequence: CSGSQGDEQYF.

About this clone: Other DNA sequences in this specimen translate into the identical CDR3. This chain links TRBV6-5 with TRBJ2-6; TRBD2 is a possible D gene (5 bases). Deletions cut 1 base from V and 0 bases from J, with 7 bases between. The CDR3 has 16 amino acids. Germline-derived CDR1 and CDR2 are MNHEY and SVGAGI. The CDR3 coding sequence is TGTGCCAGCAGTTACTTGGCGGGCTCTGGGGCCAACGTCCTGACTTTC. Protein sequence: CASSYLAGSGANVLTF.

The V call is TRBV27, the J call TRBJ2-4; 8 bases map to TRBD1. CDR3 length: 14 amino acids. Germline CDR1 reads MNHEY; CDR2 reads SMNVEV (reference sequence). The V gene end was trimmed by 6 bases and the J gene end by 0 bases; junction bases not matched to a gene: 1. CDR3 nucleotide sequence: TGTGCCAGCAGCAGGGGGCCAGCCAAAAACATTCAGTACTTC. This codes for CASSRGPAKNIQYF.

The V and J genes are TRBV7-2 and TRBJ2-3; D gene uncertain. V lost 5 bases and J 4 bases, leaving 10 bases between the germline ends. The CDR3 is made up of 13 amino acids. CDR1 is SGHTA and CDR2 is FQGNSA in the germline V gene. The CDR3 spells CASSLGPPDTQYF. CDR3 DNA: TGTGCCAGCAGCCTAGGACCCCCAGATACGCAGTATTTT.

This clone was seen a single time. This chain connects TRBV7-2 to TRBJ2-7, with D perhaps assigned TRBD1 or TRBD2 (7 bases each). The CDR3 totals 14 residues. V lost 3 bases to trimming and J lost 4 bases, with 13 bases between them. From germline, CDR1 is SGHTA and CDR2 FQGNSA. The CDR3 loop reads CASSFGRGGYEQYF. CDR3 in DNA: TGTGCCAGCAGCTTTGGCAGGGGGGGATACGAGCAGTACTTC.

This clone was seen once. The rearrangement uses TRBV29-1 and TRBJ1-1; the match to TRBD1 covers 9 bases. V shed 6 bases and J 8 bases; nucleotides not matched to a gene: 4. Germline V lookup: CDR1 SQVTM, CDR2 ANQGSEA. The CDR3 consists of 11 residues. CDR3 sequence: CSVSGTGEAFF. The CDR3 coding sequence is TGCAGCGTCTCCGGGACAGGGGAAGCTTTCTTT.

The CDR3 DNA sequence: TGTGCCAGCAGCCTAACAGGGGTTAAGAACACCATATATTTT. Protein: CASSLTGVKNTIYF. V is TRBV25-1 and J is TRBJ1-3, with 7 bases aligning to TRBD1. V shed 6 bases, J shed 7 bases, and the junction held 9 bases outside the gene matches. The CDR3 is 14 amino acids. From germline, CDR1 is MGHDK and CDR2 SYGVNS.

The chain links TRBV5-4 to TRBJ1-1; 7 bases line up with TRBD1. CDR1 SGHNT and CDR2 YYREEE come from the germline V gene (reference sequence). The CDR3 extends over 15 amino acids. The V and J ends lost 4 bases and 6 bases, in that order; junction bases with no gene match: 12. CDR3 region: CASSVQGWEKPEAFF. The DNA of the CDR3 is TGTGCCAGCAGCGTACAGGGGTGGGAAAAACCTGAAGCTTTCTTT.

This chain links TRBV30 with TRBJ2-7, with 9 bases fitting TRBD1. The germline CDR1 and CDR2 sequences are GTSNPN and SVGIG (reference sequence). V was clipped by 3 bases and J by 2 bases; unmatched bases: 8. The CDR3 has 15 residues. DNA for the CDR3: TGTGCCTGGAGCAATTCCGGGACAGGGCCCTACGAGCAGTACTTC. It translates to CAWSNSGTGPYEQYF.

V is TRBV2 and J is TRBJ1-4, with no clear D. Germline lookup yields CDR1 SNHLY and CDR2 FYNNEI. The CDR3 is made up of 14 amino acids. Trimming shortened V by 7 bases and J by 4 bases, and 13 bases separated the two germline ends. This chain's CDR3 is CASNWRWGNEKLFF. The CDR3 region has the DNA TGTGCCAGCAATTGGAGGTGGGGTAATGAAAAACTGTTTTTT. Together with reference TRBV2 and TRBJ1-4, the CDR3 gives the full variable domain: EPEVTQTPSHQVTQMGQEVILRCVPISNHLYFYWYRQILGQKVEFLVSFYNNEISEKSEIFDDQFSVERPDGSNFTLKIRSTKLEDSAMYFCASNWRWGNEKLFFGSGTQLSVL.

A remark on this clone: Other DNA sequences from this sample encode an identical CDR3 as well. The CDR3 nucleotides are TGCAGCGGAGACAGGGGCGAGACCCAGTACTTC. It specifies CSGDRGETQYF. The gene calls are TRBV29-1 and TRBJ2-5; 8 bases fit TRBD1. The junction had 3 bases not matched to a gene; V was cut back by 7 bases and J by 5 bases. The CDR3 sequence is 11 residues long. Germline V gene lookup returns CDR1 SQVTM and CDR2 ANQGSEA.

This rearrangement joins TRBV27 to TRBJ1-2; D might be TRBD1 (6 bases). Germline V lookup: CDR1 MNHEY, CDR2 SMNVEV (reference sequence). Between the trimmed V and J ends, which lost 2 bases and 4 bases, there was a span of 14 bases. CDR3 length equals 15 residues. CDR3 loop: CASSLTGRISYGYTF. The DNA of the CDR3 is TGTGCCAGCAGTTTAACAGGGCGGATAAGCTATGGCTACACCTTC.

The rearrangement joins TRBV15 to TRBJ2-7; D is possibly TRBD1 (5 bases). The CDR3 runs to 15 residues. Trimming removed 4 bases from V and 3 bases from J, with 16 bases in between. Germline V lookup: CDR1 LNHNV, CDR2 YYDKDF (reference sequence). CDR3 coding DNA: TGTGCCACCAGCAAAAGACAGATTCTTGACTACGAGCAGTACTTC. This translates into CATSKRQILDYEQYF.

The CDR3 nucleotides are TGTGCCGGCCGGACAGTTCTCAATCAGCCCCAGCATTTT. This sequence encodes CAGRTVLNQPQHF. V and J are TRBV27 and TRBJ1-5; possible D gene TRBD1, 6 bases. Per germline, CDR1 MNHEY and CDR2 SMNVEV (reference sequence). V lost 11 bases to trimming and J lost 3 bases, with 14 bases between them. The CDR3 sequence is 13 residues long.

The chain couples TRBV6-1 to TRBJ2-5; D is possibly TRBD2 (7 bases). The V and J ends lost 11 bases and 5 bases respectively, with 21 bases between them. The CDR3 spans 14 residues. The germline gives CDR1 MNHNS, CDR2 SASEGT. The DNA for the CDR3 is TGTGCCGGGGGGGGCGGCAGGGAATGGGAGACCCAGTACTTC. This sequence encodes CAGGGGREWETQYF.

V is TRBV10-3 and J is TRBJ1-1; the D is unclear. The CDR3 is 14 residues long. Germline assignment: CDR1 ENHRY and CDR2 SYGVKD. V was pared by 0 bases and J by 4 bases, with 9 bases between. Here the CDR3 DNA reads TGTGCCATCAGTGAGTCGAGGACGGTCACTGAAGCTTTCTTT. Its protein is CAISESRTVTEAFF.

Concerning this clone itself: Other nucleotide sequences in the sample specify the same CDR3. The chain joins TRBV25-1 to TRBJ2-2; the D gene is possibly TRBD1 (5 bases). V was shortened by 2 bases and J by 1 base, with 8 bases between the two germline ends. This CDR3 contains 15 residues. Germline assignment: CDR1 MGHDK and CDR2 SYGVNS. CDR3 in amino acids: CASSELDRNTGELFF. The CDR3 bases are TGTGCCAGCAGTGAACTTGACAGGAACACCGGGGAGCTGTTTTTT. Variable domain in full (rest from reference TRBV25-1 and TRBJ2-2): EADIYQTPRYLVIGTGKKITLECSQTMGHDKMYWYQQDPGMELHLIHYSYGVNSTEKGDLSSESTVSRIRTEHFPLTLESARPSHTSQYLCASSELDRNTGELFFGEGSRLTVL.

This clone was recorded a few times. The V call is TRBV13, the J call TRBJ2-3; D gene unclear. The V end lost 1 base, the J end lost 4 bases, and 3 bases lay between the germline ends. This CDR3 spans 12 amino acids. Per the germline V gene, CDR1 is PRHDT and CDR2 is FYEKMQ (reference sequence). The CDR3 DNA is TGTGCCAGCAGCTTAGACCCAGATACGCAGTATTTT. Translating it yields CASSLDPDTQYF.